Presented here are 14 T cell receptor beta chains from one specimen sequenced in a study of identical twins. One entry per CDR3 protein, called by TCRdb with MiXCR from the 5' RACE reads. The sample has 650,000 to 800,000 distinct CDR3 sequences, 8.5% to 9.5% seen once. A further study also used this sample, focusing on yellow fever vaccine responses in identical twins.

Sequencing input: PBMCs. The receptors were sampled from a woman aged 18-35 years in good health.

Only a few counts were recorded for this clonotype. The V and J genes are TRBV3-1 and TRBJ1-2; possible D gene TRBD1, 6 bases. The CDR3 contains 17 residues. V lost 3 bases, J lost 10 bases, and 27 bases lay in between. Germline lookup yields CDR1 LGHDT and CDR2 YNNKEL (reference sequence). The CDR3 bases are TGTGCCAGCAGCCAGATATCAAGGACAGAGAGTACCCCTCACTACACCTTC. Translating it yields CASSQISRTESTPHYTF.

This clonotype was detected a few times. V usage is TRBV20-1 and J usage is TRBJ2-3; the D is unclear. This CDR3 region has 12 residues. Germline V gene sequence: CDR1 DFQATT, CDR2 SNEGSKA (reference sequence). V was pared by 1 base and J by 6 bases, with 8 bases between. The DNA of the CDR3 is TGCAGTGCTAGAGTTGGAAGGGATACGCAGTATTTT. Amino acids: CSARVGRDTQYF.

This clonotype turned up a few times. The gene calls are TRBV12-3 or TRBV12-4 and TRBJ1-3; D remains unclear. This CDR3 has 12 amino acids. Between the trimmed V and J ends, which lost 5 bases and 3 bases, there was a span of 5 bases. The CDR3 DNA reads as TGTGCCAGCAGTGCTTTTGGAAACACCATATATTTT. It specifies CASSAFGNTIYF.

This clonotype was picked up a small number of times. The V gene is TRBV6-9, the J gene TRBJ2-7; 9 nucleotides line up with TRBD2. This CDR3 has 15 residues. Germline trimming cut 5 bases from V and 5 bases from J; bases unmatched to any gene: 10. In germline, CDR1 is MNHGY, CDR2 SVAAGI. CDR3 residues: CASSDPLAGAHEQYF. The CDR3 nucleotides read TGTGCCAGCAGTGACCCTTTAGCGGGAGCACACGAGCAGTACTTC.

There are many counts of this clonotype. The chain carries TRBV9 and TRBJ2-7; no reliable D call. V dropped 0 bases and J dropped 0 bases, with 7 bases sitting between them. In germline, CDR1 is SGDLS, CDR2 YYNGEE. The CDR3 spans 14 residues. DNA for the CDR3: TGTGCCAGCAGCGTAGAGGATAGCTCCTACGAGCAGTACTTC. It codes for CASSVEDSSYEQYF.

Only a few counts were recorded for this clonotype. CDR3 region: CASSGGIQETQYF. CDR3 DNA sequence: TGTGCCAGCAGTGGGGGGATCCAAGAGACCCAGTACTTC. The genes are TRBV2 and TRBJ2-5; D may match TRBD1 or TRBD2 (5 bases each). Germline V lookup: CDR1 SNHLY, CDR2 FYNNEI. The CDR3 totals 13 residues. Trimming cost V 4 bases and J 1 base, with 7 bases left between them.

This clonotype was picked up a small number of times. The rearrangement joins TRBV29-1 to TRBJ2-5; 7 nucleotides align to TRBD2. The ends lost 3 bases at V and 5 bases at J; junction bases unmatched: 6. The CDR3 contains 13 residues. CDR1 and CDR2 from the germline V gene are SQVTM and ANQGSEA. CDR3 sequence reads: CSVEAGVAETQYF. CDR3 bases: TGCAGCGTTGAGGCGGGAGTAGCCGAGACCCAGTACTTC. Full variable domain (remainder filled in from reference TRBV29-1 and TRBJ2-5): SAVISQKPSRDICQRGTSLTIQCQVDSQVTMMFWYRQQPGQSLTLIATANQGSEATYESGFVIDKFPISRPNLTFSTLTVSNMSPEDSSIYLCSVEAGVAETQYFGPGTRLLVL.

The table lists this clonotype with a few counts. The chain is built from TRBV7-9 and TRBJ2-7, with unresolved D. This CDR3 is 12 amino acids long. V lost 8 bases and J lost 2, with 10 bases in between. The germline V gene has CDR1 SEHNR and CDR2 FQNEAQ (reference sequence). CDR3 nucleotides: TGTGCCAGCTCATCCCGGGCCTACGAGCAGTACTTC. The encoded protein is CASSSRAYEQYF.

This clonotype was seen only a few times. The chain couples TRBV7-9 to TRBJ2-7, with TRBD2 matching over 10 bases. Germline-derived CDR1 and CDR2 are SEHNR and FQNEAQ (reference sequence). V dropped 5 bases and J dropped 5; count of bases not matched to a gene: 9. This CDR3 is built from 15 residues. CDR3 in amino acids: CASSKVLAGVNEQYF. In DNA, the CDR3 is TGTGCCAGCAGCAAGGTGCTAGCGGGAGTAAACGAGCAGTACTTC.

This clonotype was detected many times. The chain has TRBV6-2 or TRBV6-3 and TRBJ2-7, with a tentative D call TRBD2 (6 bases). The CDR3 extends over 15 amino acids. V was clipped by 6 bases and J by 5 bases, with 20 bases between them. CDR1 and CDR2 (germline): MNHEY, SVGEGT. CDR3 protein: CASSREGGRFHEQYF. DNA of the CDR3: TGTGCCAGCAGCCGGGAAGGAGGGAGATTCCACGAGCAGTACTTC.

This CDR3 is CASSSDPYGTQYF. CDR3 nucleotides: TGTGCCAGCAGCTCGGACCCTTATGGGACCCAGTACTTC. This chain joins TRBV7-3 and TRBJ2-5; no clear D gene. V lost 4 bases and J 7 bases, leaving 13 bases between the germline ends. Germline values: CDR1 SGHTA, CDR2 FQGTGA. CDR3 length: 13 residues. Drawing the rest from reference TRBV7-3 and TRBJ2-5, the complete variable domain is GAGVSQTPSNKVTEKGKYVELRCDPISGHTALYWYRQSLGQGPEFLIYFQGTGAADDSGLPNDRFFAVRPEGSVSTLKIQRTERGDSAVYLCASSSDPYGTQYFGPGTRLLVL.

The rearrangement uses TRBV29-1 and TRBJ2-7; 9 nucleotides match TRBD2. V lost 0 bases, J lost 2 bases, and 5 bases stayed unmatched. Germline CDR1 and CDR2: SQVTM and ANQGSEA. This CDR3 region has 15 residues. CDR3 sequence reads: CSVEDPAGGTYEQYF. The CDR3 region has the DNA TGCAGCGTTGAAGATCCGGCGGGAGGGACCTACGAGCAGTACTTC.

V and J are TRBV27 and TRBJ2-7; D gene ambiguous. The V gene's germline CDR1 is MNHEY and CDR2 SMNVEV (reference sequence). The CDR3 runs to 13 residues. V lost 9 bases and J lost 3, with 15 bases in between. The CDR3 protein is CASRQWINYEQYF. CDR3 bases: TGTGCCAGTCGTCAATGGATAAACTACGAGCAGTACTTC.

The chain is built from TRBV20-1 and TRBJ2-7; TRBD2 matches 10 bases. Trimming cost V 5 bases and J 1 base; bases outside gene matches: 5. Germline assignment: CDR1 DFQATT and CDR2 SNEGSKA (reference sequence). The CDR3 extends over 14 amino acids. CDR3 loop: CSAASSGRSYEQYF. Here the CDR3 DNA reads TGCAGTGCTGCAAGTAGCGGGAGGTCCTACGAGCAGTACTTC.